These 2 T cell receptor beta chains originate from one sample sequenced in a study of T cells in Graves' hyperthyroidism and ophthalmopathy. Regions amplified from RNA transcripts were the TCR beta CDR3 regions. HTBI primers drove first-round RT-PCR of the TCR CDR3. TCRdb re-derived calls from the multiplex PCR reads in MiXCR, one entry per CDR3 protein. The sample holds about 530,000 distinct CDR3 sequences, under 20% seen once. Sequencing was carried out using blood. The receptors shown here come from a woman aged 18-30 years with Graves' ophthalmopathy.

This clonotype was counted ten times or more. The chain joins TRBV12-3 or TRBV12-4 to TRBJ2-3, with a tentative D call TRBD2 (7 bases). The CDR3 runs to 17 residues. V lost 10 bases to trimming and J lost 3 bases, with 26 bases between them. The CDR3 sequence is CATTHTIGGRGTDTQYF. CDR3 nucleotides: TGTGCCACCACCCACACAATCGGGGGGCGTGGGACAGATACGCAGTATTTT.

This clonotype was detected ten times or more. V usage is TRBV6-1 and J usage is TRBJ1-5; no clear D gene. With 7 bases removed from V and 2 bases from J, the gap between germline ends came to 9 bases. The CDR3 is made up of 13 amino acids. CDR1 is MNHNS and CDR2 is SASEGT in the germline V gene. CDR3 in amino acids: CASTRRRNQPQHF. CDR3 sequence (DNA): TGTGCCAGCACCCGTCGTCGCAATCAGCCCCAGCATTTT.